A single sample gave rise to the 6 T cell receptor beta chains below, sequenced in a study of blood T cell repertoires in COVID-19. Libraries were prepared by immunoSEQ multiplex PCR; TCRdb keeps only in-frame clonotypes and omits some of them. The profile covers 200,000 to 250,000 clones, with about 81% appearing a single time and approximately 8.4% taken by the ten largest. Sequenced material: peripheral blood. Receptors originate from a woman aged 80 or older with COVID-19, enrolled during active disease.

The rearrangement uses TRBV6-5 and TRBJ1-5; D is ambiguous. Deletions cut 8 bases from V and 2 bases from J, with 13 bases between. CDR3 length equals 14 residues. Germline CDR1 reads MNHEY; CDR2 reads SVGAGI. The CDR3 DNA is TGTGCCAGCCTTATTCTCGGGGGCAATCAGCCCCAGCATTTT. Translated: CASLILGGNQPQHF.

CDR3 bases: TGTGCCAGCAGCTTCACACCTCAAGAGACCCAGTACTTC. As protein: CASSFTPQETQYF. This chain joins TRBV11-2 and TRBJ2-5, with no clear D. Germline CDR1 reads SGHAT; CDR2 reads FQNNGV. The CDR3 covers 13 residues. Trimming pared 3 bases from V and 2 bases from J, leaving 7 bases between.

The J gene is TRBJ2-6, the V gene TRBV30, with 12 bases lining up with TRBD1. Germline values: CDR1 GTSNPN, CDR2 SVGIG (reference sequence). V lost 5 bases to trimming and J lost 1 base; unmatched junction nucleotides: 6. CDR3 length equals 17 residues. CDR3 nucleotides: TGTGCCTGGTACCGGGACAGGGGGCGATCTGGGGCCAACGTCCTGACTTTC. Translation: CAWYRDRGRSGANVLTF. The complete variable domain, with remaining parts taken from reference TRBV30 and TRBJ2-6, reads SQTIHQWPATLVQPVGSPLSLECTVEGTSNPNLYWYRQAAGRGLQLLFYSVGIGQISSEVPQNLSASRPQDRQFILSSKKLLLSDSGFYLCAWYRDRGRSGANVLTFGAGSRLTVL.

The V and J genes are TRBV28 and TRBJ1-5, with D possibly being TRBD1 (6 bases). The CDR3 runs 15 residues. Germline loops: CDR1 MDHEN, CDR2 SYDVKM. V was trimmed by 2 bases and J by 4 bases, leaving 12 bases between them. The CDR3 region has the DNA TGTGCCAGCAGTTTAATAGGGACACTTAATCAGCCCCAGCATTTT. Protein sequence: CASSLIGTLNQPQHF.

This clone was seen more than once but under ten times. The rearrangement uses TRBV24-1 and TRBJ1-2; 8 positions match TRBD1. Germline V gene sequence: CDR1 KGHDR, CDR2 SFDVKD. The CDR3 has 16 residues. V shed 5 bases, J shed 2 bases, and the junction held 9 bases outside the gene matches. The CDR3 DNA reads as TGTGCCACCAGTGCCCGACAGGGGAAGTACAACTATGGCTACACCTTC. Amino acids: CATSARQGKYNYGYTF.

The J gene is TRBJ1-5, the V gene TRBV2, with TRBD1 matching 10 bases. CDR3 size: 15 residues. V lost 4 bases to trimming and J lost 3 bases; unmatched junction nucleotides: 3. CDR1 and CDR2 from the germline V gene are SNHLY and FYNNEI. The CDR3 here is CASSGGQGPNQPQHF. DNA of the CDR3: TGTGCCAGCAGTGGGGGACAGGGGCCCAATCAGCCCCAGCATTTT. Drawing the rest from reference TRBV2 and TRBJ1-5, the complete variable domain is EPEVTQTPSHQVTQMGQEVILRCVPISNHLYFYWYRQILGQKVEFLVSFYNNEISEKSEIFDDQFSVERPDGSNFTLKIRSTKLEDSAMYFCASSGGQGPNQPQHFGDGTRLSIL.